These 9 T cell receptor beta chains share one sample of origin, sequenced in a study of beta chain features in type 1 diabetes. Every bit of the isolated RNA underwent reverse transcription, so sequencing read expressed TCRB transcripts. Assay used: immunoSEQ multiplex PCR; TCRdb lists only in-frame clones, some missing. The sample contains hundreds of thousands of clones, 15% of which appear only once. Their antigens are not known. Study results and limitations: Shorter TCRB CDR3s, moderately but significantly so, marked every one of the four CD4+ subsets in Type 1 diabetes patients.

Sequencing was performed on naive CD4+ T cells from blood. These TCRs come from a man younger than 35 with type 1 diabetes.

Only a few counts were recorded for this clone. This chain connects TRBV10-3 to TRBJ1-5; 7 bases line up with TRBD1. The CDR3 is made up of 17 amino acids. CDR1 and CDR2 from the germline V gene are ENHRY and SYGVKD. J gave up 1 base and V 6 bases, and 12 bases lay outside the gene matches. CDR3 amino acids: CAIRSSVGGGSNQPQHF. CDR3 nucleotide sequence: TGTGCCATCAGATCAAGTGTAGGGGGCGGGAGCAATCAGCCCCAGCATTTT.

The V call is TRBV6-5, the J call TRBJ1-1, with 7 positions matching TRBD1. CDR1 and CDR2 from the germline V gene are MNHEY and SVGAGI. The CDR3 sequence is 14 residues long. Trimming at V came to 6 bases and at J to 2 bases, leaving 6 bases not matched to a gene. The CDR3 loop is CASRQGMVNTEAFF. Here the CDR3 DNA reads TGTGCCAGCAGACAGGGGATGGTAAACACTGAAGCTTTCTTT.

J is TRBJ2-7 and V is TRBV29-1; weak D call: TRBD1 (5 bases). From germline, CDR1 is SQVTM and CDR2 ANQGSEA. Trimming removed 5 bases at V and 0 bases at J, with 8 bases between. The CDR3 covers 12 residues. The DNA for the CDR3 is TGCAGCGTTCAGGGTCACTCCTACGAGCAGTACTTC. It specifies CSVQGHSYEQYF.

The CDR3 reads CSVLALQETQYF. The CDR3, as DNA: TGCAGCGTTTTAGCGCTCCAAGAGACCCAGTACTTC. The chain links TRBV29-1 to TRBJ2-5; D possibly corresponds to TRBD2 (5 bases). CDR3 size: 12 residues. Germline V gives CDR1 SQVTM, CDR2 ANQGSEA. With 5 bases removed from V and 1 base from J, the gap between germline ends came to 8 bases.

This clone was detected only a few times. V and J are TRBV30 and TRBJ2-2; no firm D call. CDR3 length: 15 amino acids. Trimming shortened V by 5 bases and J by 0 bases, and 13 bases separated the two germline ends. The germline gives CDR1 GTSNPN, CDR2 SVGIG (reference sequence). The CDR3 is CAWARVNANTGELFF. Written as DNA, the CDR3 is TGTGCCTGGGCTCGGGTTAACGCGAACACCGGGGAGCTGTTTTTT.

V gene TRBV6-6 combines with J gene TRBJ1-2; D gene unclear. V lost 4 bases and J lost 7, with 16 bases in between. CDR1 is MNHNY, CDR2 SVGAGI, per germline (reference sequence). CDR3 length equals 14 residues. Written as DNA, the CDR3 is TGTGCCAGCAGTTCGCAGACCCCGACGGGTGGCTACACCTTC. Translated, it gives CASSSQTPTGGYTF.

This clone was seen a few times. This chain connects TRBV15 to TRBJ2-5; D may be TRBD1 (6 bases). Trimming left V 1 base short and J 3 bases short, with 9 bases between. Germline V gene lookup returns CDR1 LNHNV and CDR2 YYDKDF (reference sequence). This CDR3 contains 14 residues. CDR3 DNA: TGTGCCACCAGCAGAGGGGACACCAAAGAGACCCAGTACTTC. Protein product: CATSRGDTKETQYF.

This clone came up a few times. The chain links TRBV5-4 to TRBJ1-2, with 9 nucleotides matching TRBD1. V trimming: 3 bases; J trimming: 6 bases; junction bases outside the gene matches: 9. Germline V gene sequence: CDR1 SGHNT, CDR2 YYREEE (reference sequence). This CDR3 contains 15 residues. The CDR3 here is CASSSSDRGSNGYTF. In nucleotides, the CDR3 is TGTGCCAGCAGCTCATCGGACAGGGGATCGAATGGCTACACCTTC. Full variable domain (rest looked up from reference TRBV5-4 and TRBJ1-2): ETGVTQSPTHLIKTRGQQVTLRCSSQSGHNTVSWYQQALGQGPQFIFQYYREEENGRGNFPPRFSGLQFPNYSSELNVNALELDDSALYLCASSSSDRGSNGYTFGSGTRLTVV.

The V call is TRBV2, the J call TRBJ2-2; TRBD2 is a possible D gene (5 bases). The germline V gene has CDR1 SNHLY and CDR2 FYNNEI. This CDR3 is 13 amino acids long. Trimming stripped 5 bases from V and 7 bases from J, with 11 bases between. Here the CDR3 reads CASSRSAGGELFF. CDR3 DNA: TGTGCCAGCAGTCGTAGCGCTGGCGGGGAGCTGTTTTTT.